A selection of T cell receptor beta chains follows, all from one sample in a study of blood T cell repertoires in COVID-19. Sequenced by immunoSEQ multiplex PCR; TCRdb stores in-frame clones only, minus some. The data contain about 180,000 clones, 87% of them singletons. Sequenced sample: peripheral blood. The receptors here all came from a woman aged 70-85 years with COVID-19, enrolled during active disease. Each CDR3 is given with its conserved first and last residue. Fields, in order: clone size, V gene, J gene, D gene, CDR3 protein, CDR3 DNA. D genes are given only for firm matches. The size of a clone is reported for some rows only, either as once, few or many, or as a class for expanded clones.

size: -
V: TRBV28
J: TRBJ2-1
D: -
CDR3: CASSTVGNEQFF
DNA: TGTGCCAGCTCCACCGTCGGCAATGAGCAGTTCTTC

size: -
V: TRBV19
J: TRBJ2-2
D: -
CDR3: CASSVQRVTGELFF
DNA: TGTGCCAGTAGTGTCCAGCGGGTCACCGGGGAGCTGTTTTTT

size: -
V: TRBV12-3/TRBV12-4
J: TRBJ2-2
D: -
CDR3: CASKSGTGELFF
DNA: TGTGCCAGCAAATCGGGGACCGGGGAGCTGTTTTTT

size: -
V: TRBV14
J: TRBJ1-3
D: -
CDR3: CASSTGPVGNTIYF
DNA: TGTGCCAGCAGTACAGGGCCGGTTGGAAACACCATATATTTT

size: -
V: TRBV2
J: TRBJ1-6
D: TRBD1
CDR3: CASSLGQRAPLHF
DNA: TGTGCCAGCAGCCTGGGACAGAGGGCACCCCTCCACTTT

size: -
V: TRBV7-2
J: TRBJ2-3
D: -
CDR3: CASSSRRTDTQYF
DNA: TGTGCCAGCAGCTCCCGCCGGACAGATACGCAGTATTTT

size: -
V: TRBV5-4
J: TRBJ2-1
D: TRBD2
CDR3: CASSPGLAAEEVEKQFF
DNA: TGTGCCAGCAGCCCGGGACTAGCGGCAGAAGAAGTAGAGAAGCAGTTCTTC

size: -
V: TRBV30
J: TRBJ1-5
D: -
CDR3: CAWSVGVITGRANQPQHF
DNA: TGTGCCTGGAGTGTCGGCGTGATAACAGGCCGGGCAAATCAGCCCCAGCATTTT

size: -
V: TRBV19
J: TRBJ2-5
D: -
CDR3: CASRNLGARETQYF
DNA: TGTGCCAGCCGCAATCTGGGGGCAAGGGAGACCCAGTACTTC

size: -
V: TRBV4-1
J: TRBJ1-6
D: -
CDR3: CASSLTLDSSSVPLHF
DNA: TGCGCCAGCAGCCTTACCTTAGACAGTAGCTCGGTGCCCCTCCACTTT

size: -
V: TRBV3-1/TRBV3-2
J: TRBJ2-7
D: TRBD1
CDR3: CASSPGTGENEQYF
DNA: TGTGCCAGCAGCCCCGGGACAGGGGAGAACGAGCAGTACTTC

size: -
V: TRBV7-3
J: TRBJ1-1
D: -
CDR3: CASSLRAGSDTEAFF
DNA: TGTGCCAGCAGCTTAAGAGCAGGGTCGGACACTGAAGCTTTCTTT

size: -
V: TRBV28
J: TRBJ1-4
D: -
CDR3: CASSRPRRRHEKLFF
DNA: TGTGCCAGCTCGAGACCACGGAGGCGGCATGAAAAACTGTTTTTT

size: few
V: TRBV7-8
J: TRBJ2-2
D: TRBD1
CDR3: CASGTGQGYTGELFF
DNA: TGTGCCAGCGGCACGGGACAGGGGTACACCGGGGAGCTGTTTTTT

size: -
V: TRBV19
J: TRBJ1-2
D: -
CDR3: CASRSAGDSNYGYTF
DNA: TGTGCCAGTAGATCTGCGGGGGACTCTAACTATGGCTACACCTTC

size: few
V: TRBV2
J: TRBJ1-1
D: -
CDR3: CASSPTGSLVAFF
DNA: TGTGCCAGCAGTCCCACAGGGTCGCTAGTAGCTTTCTTT

size: -
V: TRBV5-3
J: TRBJ2-1
D: -
CDR3: CARSQCRGYNEQFF
DNA: TGTGCCAGAAGCCAGTGCCGGGGCTACAATGAGCAGTTCTTC

size: once
V: TRBV21-1
J: TRBJ2-2
D: -
CDR3: CASAHRGGNTGELFF
DNA: TGTGCCAGCGCCCACAGGGGTGGGAACACCGGGGAGCTGTTTTTT

size: -
V: TRBV18
J: TRBJ1-2
D: TRBD1
CDR3: CASSPQGAGYTF
DNA: TGTGCCAGCTCCCCACAGGGGGCTGGCTACACCTTC

size: -
V: TRBV5-1
J: TRBJ1-1
D: -
CDR3: CASSFTEGTEAFF
DNA: TGCGCCAGCAGCTTCACAGAGGGCACTGAAGCTTTCTTT

size: -
V: TRBV20-1
J: TRBJ2-5
D: -
CDR3: CSASFRGRETQYF
DNA: TGCAGTGCTAGTTTCCGCGGGCGAGAGACCCAGTACTTC